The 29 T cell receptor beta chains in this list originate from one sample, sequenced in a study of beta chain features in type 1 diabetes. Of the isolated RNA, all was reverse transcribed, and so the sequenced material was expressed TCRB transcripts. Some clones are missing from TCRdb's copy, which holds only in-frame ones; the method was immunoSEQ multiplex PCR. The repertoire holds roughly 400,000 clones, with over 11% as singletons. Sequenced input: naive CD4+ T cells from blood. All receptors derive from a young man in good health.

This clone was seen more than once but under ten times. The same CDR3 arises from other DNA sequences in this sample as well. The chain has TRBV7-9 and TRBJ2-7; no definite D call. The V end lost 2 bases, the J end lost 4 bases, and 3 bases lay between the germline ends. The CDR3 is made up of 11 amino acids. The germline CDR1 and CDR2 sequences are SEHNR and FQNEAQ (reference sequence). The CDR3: CASSLTYEQYF. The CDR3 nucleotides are TGTGCCAGCAGCTTAACTTACGAGCAGTACTTC.

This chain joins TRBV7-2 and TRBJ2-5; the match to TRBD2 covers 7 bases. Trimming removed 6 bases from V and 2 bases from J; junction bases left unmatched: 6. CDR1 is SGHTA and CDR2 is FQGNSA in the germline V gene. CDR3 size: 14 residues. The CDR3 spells CASRPRGVQETQYF. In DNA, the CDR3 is TGTGCCAGCAGACCCCGGGGGGTTCAAGAGACCCAGTACTTC. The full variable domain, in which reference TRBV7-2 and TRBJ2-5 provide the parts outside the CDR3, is GAGVSQSPSNKVTEKGKDVELRCDPISGHTALYWYRQSLGQGLEFLIYFQGNSAPDKSGLPSDRFSAERTGGSVSTLTIQRTQQEDSAVYLCASRPRGVQETQYFGPGTRLLVL.

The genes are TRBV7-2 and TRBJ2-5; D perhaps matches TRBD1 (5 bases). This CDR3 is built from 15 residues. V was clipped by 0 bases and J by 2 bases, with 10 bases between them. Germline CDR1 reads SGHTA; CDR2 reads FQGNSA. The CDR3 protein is CASSLARTPQETQYF. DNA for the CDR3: TGTGCCAGCAGCTTAGCGCGGACACCGCAAGAGACCCAGTACTTC.

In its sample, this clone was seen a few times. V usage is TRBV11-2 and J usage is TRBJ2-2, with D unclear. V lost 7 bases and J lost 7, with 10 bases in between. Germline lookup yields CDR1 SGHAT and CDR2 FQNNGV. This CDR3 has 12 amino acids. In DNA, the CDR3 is TGTGCCAGCAAGGGTAATGGCGGGGAGCTGTTTTTT. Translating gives CASKGNGGELFF.

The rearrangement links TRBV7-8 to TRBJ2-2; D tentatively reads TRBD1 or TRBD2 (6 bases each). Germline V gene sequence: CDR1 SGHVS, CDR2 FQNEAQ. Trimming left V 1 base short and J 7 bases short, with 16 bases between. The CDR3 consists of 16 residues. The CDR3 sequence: CASSLDRGRRIGELFF. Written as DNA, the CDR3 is TGTGCCAGCAGCTTAGACCGGGGGCGAAGGATCGGGGAGCTGTTTTTT.

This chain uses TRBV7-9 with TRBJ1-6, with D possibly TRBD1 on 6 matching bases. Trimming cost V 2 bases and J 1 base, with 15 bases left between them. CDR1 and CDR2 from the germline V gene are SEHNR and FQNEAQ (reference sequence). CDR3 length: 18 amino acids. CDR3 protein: CASSLWTLDRSYNSPLHF. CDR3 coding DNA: TGTGCCAGCAGCTTATGGACGCTTGACAGGTCCTATAATTCACCCCTCCACTTT.

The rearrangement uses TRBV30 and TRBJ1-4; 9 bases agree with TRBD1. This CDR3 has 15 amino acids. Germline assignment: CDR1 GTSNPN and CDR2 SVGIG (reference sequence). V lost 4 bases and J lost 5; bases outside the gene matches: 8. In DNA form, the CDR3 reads TGTGCCTGGAAGGGACAGGGCTTATCCAATGAAAAACTGTTTTTT. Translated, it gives CAWKGQGLSNEKLFF. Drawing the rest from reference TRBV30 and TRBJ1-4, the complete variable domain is SQTIHQWPATLVQPVGSPLSLECTVEGTSNPNLYWYRQAAGRGLQLLFYSVGIGQISSEVPQNLSASRPQDRQFILSSKKLLLSDSGFYLCAWKGQGLSNEKLFFGSGTQLSVL.

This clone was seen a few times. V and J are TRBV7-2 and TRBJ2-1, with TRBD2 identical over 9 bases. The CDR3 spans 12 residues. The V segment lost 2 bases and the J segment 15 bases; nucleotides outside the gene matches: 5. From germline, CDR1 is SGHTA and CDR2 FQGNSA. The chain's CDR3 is CASSLSLAGRFF. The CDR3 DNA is TGTGCCAGCAGCTTATCTCTAGCGGGAAGGTTCTTC.

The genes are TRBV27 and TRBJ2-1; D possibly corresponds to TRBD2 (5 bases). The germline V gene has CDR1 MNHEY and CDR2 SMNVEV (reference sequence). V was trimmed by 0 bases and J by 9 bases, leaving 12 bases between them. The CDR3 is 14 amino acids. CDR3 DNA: TGTGCCAGCAGTTTATCCAGAGGGTTATCTGAGCAGTTCTTC. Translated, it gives CASSLSRGLSEQFF.

CDR3 sequence reads: CATSRDYQTGGTEAFF. In DNA, the CDR3 is TGTGCCACCAGCAGAGATTACCAGACAGGGGGCACTGAAGCTTTCTTT. The rearrangement joins TRBV15 to TRBJ1-1, with 9 bases identical to TRBD1. V trimming: 0 bases; J trimming: 4 bases; junction bases outside the gene matches: 6. The germline V gene encodes CDR1 LNHNV and CDR2 YYDKDF (reference sequence). The CDR3 covers 16 residues.

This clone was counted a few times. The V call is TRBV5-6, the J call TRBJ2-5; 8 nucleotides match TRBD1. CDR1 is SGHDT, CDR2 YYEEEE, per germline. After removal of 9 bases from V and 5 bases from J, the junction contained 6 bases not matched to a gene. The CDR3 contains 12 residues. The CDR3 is CATGTGFETQYF. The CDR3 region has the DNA TGTGCCACGGGGACAGGATTCGAGACCCAGTACTTC.

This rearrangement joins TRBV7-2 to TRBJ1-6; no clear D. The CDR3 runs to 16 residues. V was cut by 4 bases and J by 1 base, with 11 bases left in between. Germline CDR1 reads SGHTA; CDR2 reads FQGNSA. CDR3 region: CASSSLAGSYNSPLHF. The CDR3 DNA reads TGTGCCAGCAGCTCCCTTGCGGGGTCCTATAATTCACCCCTCCACTTT. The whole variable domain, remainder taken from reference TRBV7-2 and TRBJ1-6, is GAGVSQSPSNKVTEKGKDVELRCDPISGHTALYWYRQSLGQGLEFLIYFQGNSAPDKSGLPSDRFSAERTGGSVSTLTIQRTQQEDSAVYLCASSSLAGSYNSPLHFGNGTRLTVT.

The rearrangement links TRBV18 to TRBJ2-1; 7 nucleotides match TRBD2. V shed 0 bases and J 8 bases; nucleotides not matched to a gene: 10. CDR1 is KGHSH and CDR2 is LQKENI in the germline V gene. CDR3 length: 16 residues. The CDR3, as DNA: TGTGCCAGCTCACCACCCGGACTAGGAATAGAGGATGAGCAGTTCTTC. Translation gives CASSPPGLGIEDEQFF.

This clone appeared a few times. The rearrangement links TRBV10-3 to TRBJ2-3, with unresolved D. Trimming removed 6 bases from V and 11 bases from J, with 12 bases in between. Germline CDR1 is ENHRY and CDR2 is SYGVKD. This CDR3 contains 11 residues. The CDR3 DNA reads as TGTGCCATCAGGCGAGCTGAGGTGCAGTATTTT. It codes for CAIRRAEVQYF.

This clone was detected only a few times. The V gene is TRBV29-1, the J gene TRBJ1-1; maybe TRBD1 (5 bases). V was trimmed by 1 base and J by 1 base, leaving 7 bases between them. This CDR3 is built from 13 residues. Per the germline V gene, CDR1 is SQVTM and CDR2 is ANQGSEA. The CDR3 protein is CSVEVGGNTEAFF. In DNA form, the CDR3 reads TGCAGCGTTGAAGTGGGGGGGAACACTGAAGCTTTCTTT.

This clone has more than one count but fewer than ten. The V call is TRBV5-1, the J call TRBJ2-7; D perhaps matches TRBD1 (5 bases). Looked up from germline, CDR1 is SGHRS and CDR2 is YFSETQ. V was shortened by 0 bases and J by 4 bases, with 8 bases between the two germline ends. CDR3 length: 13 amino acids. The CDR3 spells CASSLAGRYEQYF. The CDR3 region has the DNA TGCGCCAGCAGCTTGGCAGGGCGGTACGAGCAGTACTTC. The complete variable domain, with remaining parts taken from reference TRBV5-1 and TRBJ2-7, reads KAGVTQTPRYLIKTRGQQVTLSCSPISGHRSVSWYQQTPGQGLQFLFEYFSETQRNKGNFPGRFSGRQFSNSRSEMNVSTLELGDSALYLCASSLAGRYEQYFGPGTRLTVT.

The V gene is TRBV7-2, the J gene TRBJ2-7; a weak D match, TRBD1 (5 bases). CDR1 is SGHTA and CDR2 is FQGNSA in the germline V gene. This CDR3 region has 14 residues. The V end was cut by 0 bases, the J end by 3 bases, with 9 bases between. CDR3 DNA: TGTGCCAGCAGCTTAGCCAGGGTGGACTACGAGCAGTACGTC. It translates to CASSLARVDYEQYV.

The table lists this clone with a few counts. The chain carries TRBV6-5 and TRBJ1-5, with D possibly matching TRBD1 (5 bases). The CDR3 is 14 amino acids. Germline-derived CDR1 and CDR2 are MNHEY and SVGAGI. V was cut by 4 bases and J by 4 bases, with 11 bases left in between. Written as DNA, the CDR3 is TGTGCCAGCAGTTTGGGACCGGAAAATCAGCCCCAGCATTTT. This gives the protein CASSLGPENQPQHF.

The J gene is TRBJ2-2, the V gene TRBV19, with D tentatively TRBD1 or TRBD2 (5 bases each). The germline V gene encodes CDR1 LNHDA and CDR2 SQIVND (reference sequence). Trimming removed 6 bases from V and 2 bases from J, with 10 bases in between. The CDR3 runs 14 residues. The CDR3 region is CASSPGPNTGELFF. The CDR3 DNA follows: TGTGCCAGTAGCCCGGGACCCAACACCGGGGAGCTGTTTTTT. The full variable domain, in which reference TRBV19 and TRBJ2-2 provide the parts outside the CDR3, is DGGITQSPKYLFRKEGQNVTLSCEQNLNHDAMYWYRQDPGQGLRLIYYSQIVNDFQKGDIAEGYSVSREKKESFPLTVTSAQKNPTAFYLCASSPGPNTGELFFGEGSRLTVL.

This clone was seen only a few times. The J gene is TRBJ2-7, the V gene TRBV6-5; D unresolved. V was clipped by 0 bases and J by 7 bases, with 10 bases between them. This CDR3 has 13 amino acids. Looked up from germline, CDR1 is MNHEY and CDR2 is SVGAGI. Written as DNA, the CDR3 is TGTGCCAGCAGTTACTCCGGGCTTGTAGAGCAGTACTTC. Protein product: CASSYSGLVEQYF.

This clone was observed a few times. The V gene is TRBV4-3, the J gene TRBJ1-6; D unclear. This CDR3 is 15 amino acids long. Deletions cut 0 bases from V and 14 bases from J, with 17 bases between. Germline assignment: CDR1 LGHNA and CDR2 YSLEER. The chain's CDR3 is CASSQEPSTTSTLHF. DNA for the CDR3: TGCGCCAGCAGCCAAGAGCCCTCAACTACCTCCACCCTCCACTTT.

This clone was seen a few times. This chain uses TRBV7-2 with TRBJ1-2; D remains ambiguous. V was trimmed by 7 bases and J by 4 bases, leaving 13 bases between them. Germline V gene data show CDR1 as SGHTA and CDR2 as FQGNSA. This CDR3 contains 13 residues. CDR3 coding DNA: TGTGCCAGCACCCTCGGTACCAGCTATGGCTACACCTTC. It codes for CASTLGTSYGYTF.

The CDR3 DNA reads as TGTGCCTGGAGAGCCCCGGGGAGCTCTGGGGCCAACGTCCTGACTTTC. Residues: CAWRAPGSSGANVLTF. This sequence joins TRBV30 and TRBJ2-6, with D possibly TRBD2 on 5 matching bases. V was clipped by 3 bases and J by 0 bases, with 12 bases between them. The CDR3 totals 16 residues. CDR1 is GTSNPN, CDR2 SVGIG, per germline (reference sequence).

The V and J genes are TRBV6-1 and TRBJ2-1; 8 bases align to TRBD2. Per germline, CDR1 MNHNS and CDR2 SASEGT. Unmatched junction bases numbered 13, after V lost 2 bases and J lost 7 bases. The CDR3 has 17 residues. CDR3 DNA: TGTGCCAGCAGTGAACTGAGGAGTAGCGGGATGAAAAATGAGCAGTTCTTC. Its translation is CASSELRSSGMKNEQFF.

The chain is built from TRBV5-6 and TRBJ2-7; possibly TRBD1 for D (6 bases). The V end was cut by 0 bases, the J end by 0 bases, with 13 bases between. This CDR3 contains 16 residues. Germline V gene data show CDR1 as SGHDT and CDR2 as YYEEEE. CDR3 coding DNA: TGTGCCAGCAGCTTGGCGGGACAAACCCCCTCCTACGAGCAGTACGTC. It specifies CASSLAGQTPSYEQYV.

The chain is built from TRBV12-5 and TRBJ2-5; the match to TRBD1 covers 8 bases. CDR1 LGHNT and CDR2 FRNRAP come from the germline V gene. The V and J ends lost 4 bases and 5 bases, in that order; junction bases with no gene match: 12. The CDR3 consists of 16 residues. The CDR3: CASGSGQGFGLETQYF. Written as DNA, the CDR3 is TGTGCTAGTGGTTCAGGACAGGGTTTCGGTCTTGAGACCCAGTACTTC.

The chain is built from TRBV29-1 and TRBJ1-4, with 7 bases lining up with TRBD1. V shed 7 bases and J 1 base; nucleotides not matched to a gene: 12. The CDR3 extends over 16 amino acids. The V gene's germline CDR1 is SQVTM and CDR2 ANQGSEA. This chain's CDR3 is CSATTGNSVTNEKLFF. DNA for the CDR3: TGCAGCGCAACGACAGGGAATTCTGTAACTAATGAAAAACTGTTTTTT.

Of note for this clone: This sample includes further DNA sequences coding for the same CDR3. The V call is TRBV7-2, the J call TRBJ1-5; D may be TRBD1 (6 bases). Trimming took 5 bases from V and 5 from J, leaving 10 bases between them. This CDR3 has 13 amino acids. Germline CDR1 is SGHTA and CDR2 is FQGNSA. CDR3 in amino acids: CASSPGAYQPQHF. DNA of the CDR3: TGTGCCAGCAGCCCGGGGGCCTATCAGCCCCAGCATTTT.

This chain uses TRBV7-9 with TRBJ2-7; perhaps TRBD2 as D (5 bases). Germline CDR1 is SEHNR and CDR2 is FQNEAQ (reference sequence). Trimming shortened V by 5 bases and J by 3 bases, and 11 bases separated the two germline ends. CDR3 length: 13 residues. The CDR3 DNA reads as TGTGCCAGCAGCCCAGAGGGTCACTACGAGCAGTACTTC. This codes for CASSPEGHYEQYF.